This TCR beta chain was observed in a study of shared clonotypes between healthy human individuals. The wider study: Aged between 18 and 49, the donors were a couple of women and three men.

Overall study findings and caveats: Shared across a few donors were around 5% of the naive CD4 clonotypes. Relative to memory subsets, naive subsets generally showed larger estimated richness.

Genomic DNA (from each subset) was split evenly across several immunoSEQ plates. Using immunoSEQ multiplex PCR, the repertoire was profiled, and TCRdb retains in-frame clones only, with some absent. The sample gives about 960,000 clones, over 75% of which show up once; approximately 1.5% is in the top ten. Germline V CDR1 and CDR2: SGHNT, YYREEE (reference sequence). Losses at the gene ends were 4 bases for V and 5 bases for J; bases not matched to a gene: 11. This CDR3 has 15 amino acids. Regarding this clone: Its antigen is currently unknown.

This chain joins TRBV5-4 and TRBJ2-7; 8 bases fit TRBD1. The specimen sequenced was memory CD4+ T cells sorted from blood. The subset is: CD45RA-negative fraction. The clonotype originates from a young man in good health. The CDR3 here is CASSAGQGERHEQYF. The CDR3 DNA follows: TGTGCCAGCAGCGCCGGACAGGGAGAGCGGCACGAGCAGTACTTC.